The T cell receptor (beta chain) under discussion was sequenced for a study of blood T cells in healthy people across ages. Study-level findings and limits: For the donors, CMV status was unknown and possibly confounded expanded clonotype changes.

A second PCR of 7 to 11 cycles used a sample-barcoded 5' primer and a J-beta primer mix. MiXCR was run by TCRdb on the 5' RACE reads, yielding one entry per CDR3 protein. The sample carries more than 550,000 distinct CDR3 sequences, around a fifth recorded once. The CDR3 is made up of 13 amino acids. CDR1 and CDR2 from the germline V gene are SGHTS and YDEGEE. Trimming removed 1 base from V and 8 bases from J, with 9 bases in between. Aged roughly 6 to 90, donors were systemically healthy Caucasians from Russia. Isolated per sample were at least 7 million PBMCs. Note on this clonotype: Its antigen is currently unknown.

Sequencing was performed on blood. V gene TRBV5-8 combines with J gene TRBJ2-2, with D unclear. This sequence was found in a man in his 70s in good health. The chain's CDR3 is CASSLWWSGELFF. In nucleotides, the CDR3 is TGTGCCAGCAGCTTGTGGTGGTCGGGGGAGCTGTTTTTT.